Below are 4 T cell receptor beta chains sequenced from a single sample in a study of blood T cell repertoires in COVID-19. Assay: immunoSEQ multiplex PCR; the TCRdb copy retains only in-frame clones and omits some. The repertoire includes about 75,000 clones, roughly 70% of them detected once, and 2.6% sits in the top ten. Sequencing used peripheral blood. The receptors here all came from a human donor with acute or convalescent COVID-19. The donor label of this sample is uncertain.

The chain couples TRBV10-3 to TRBJ2-1, with 7 bases matching TRBD1. J was trimmed by 10 bases and V by 0 bases; bases with no gene match: 6. The CDR3 covers 14 residues. Germline-derived CDR1 and CDR2 are ENHRY and SYGVKD. The CDR3 DNA reads TGTGCCATCAGTGAGTCCTTCTTCAGGGGGGAGCAGTTCTTC. Residues: CAISESFFRGEQFF.

The genes are TRBV10-2 and TRBJ2-7; TRBD2 matches 9 bases. Germline V lookup: CDR1 WSHSY, CDR2 SAAADI. The trim removed 4 bases at V and 6 bases at J, leaving 25 bases unmatched. CDR3 size: 20 residues. The DNA of the CDR3 is TGCGCCAGCAGTGCGAGGGGGGCGCTAGCGGGGAGGGCTTTCTCTCGCGAGCAGTACGTC. It yields the protein CASSARGALAGRAFSREQYV.

The V gene is TRBV7-9, the J gene TRBJ2-5; perhaps TRBD1 as D (6 bases). V gave up 5 bases and J gave up 2 bases, with 15 bases separating them. The CDR3 is 15 residues long. The germline V gene encodes CDR1 SEHNR and CDR2 FQNEAQ (reference sequence). As DNA, the CDR3 is TGTGCCAGCAGCATAGTTCGGGACACGCAAGAGACCCAGTACTTC. Translated, it gives CASSIVRDTQETQYF.

This clone came up a few times. The rearrangement links TRBV3-1 (or the pseudogene TRBV3-2) to TRBJ1-2, with no clear D. The germline V gene encodes CDR1 LGHDT and CDR2 YNNKEL (reference sequence). Deletions cut 4 bases from V and 3 bases from J, with 9 bases between. CDR3 size: 13 residues. CDR3 region: CASSPRRHYGYTF. Here the CDR3 DNA reads TGTGCCAGCAGCCCCCGGAGACACTATGGCTACACCTTC.